This T cell receptor (beta chain) was recovered during a study of vaccination and CD4 T cells after COVID-19. Sequence data for DNA of cultured CD4+ T cells were generated by the Oncomine TCR Beta short-read assay. TCRdb re-called the PCR reads through MiXCR, storing one row per CDR3 protein. This sample has approximately 11,000 distinct CDR3 sequences; roughly 47% occur once, and the top ten carry around a third. Details on this clonotype: Its antigen is undetermined.

CDR3 length: 12 residues. Germline CDR1 and CDR2: ENHRY and SYGVKD. V was shortened by 3 bases and J by 4 bases, with 6 bases between the two germline ends. This sample's treatment: roughly 11-day PBMC culture with coronavirus spike peptide pools or control peptides (ViraFEST assay). The rearrangement joins TRBV10-3 to TRBJ1-2, with no clear D. The specimen sequenced was CD4+ T cells from blood, cultured in vitro. The TCR originated in a human donor who had recovered from COVID-19. DNA of the CDR3: TGTGCCATCAGTGACCAAGGCTATGGCTACACCTTC. Encoded protein: CAISDQGYGYTF.